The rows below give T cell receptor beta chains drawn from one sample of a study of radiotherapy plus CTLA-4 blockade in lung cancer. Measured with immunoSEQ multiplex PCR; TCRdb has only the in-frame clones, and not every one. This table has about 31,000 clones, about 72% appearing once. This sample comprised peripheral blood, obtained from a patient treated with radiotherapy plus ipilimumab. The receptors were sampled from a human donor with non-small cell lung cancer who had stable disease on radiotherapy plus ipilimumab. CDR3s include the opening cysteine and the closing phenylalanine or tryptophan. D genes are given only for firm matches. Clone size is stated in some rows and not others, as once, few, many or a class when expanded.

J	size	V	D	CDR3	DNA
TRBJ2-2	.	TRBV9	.	CASSPLGGALNTGELFF	TGTGCCAGCAGCCCCTTAGGGGGGGCCTTGAACACCGGGGAGCTGTTTTTT
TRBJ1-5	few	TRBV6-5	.	CASSPDRPSNQPQHF	TGTGCCAGCAGTCCAGACAGACCTAGCAATCAGCCCCAGCATTTT
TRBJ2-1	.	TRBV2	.	CASRTEVNEQFF	TGTGCCAGCCGGACAGAGGTAAATGAGCAGTTCTTC
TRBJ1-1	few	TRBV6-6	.	CASSPRGSEAFF	TGTGCCAGCAGTCCCCGGGGATCTGAAGCTTTCTTT
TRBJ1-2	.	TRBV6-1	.	CASSDGRSYGYTF	TGTGCCAGCAGTGACGGCAGGTCCTATGGCTACACCTTC
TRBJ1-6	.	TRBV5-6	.	CASSLADNSPLHF	TGTGCCAGCAGCTTGGCCGACAATTCACCCCTCCACTTT
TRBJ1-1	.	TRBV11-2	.	CASTPIGGIMNTEAFF	TGTGCCAGCACCCCGATCGGGGGGATTATGAACACTGAAGCTTTCTTT
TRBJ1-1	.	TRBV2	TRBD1	CASSEGTGGMTEAFF	TGTGCCAGCAGTGAAGGGACAGGGGGAATGACTGAAGCTTTCTTT
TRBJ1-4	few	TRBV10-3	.	CAIGGESNEKLFF	TGTGCCATCGGGGGGGAATCTAATGAAAAACTGTTTTTT
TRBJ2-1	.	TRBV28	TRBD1	CASSFLSTGGKQFF	TGTGCCAGCAGTTTCCTCTCGACAGGGGGAAAGCAGTTCTTC
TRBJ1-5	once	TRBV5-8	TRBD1	CASSLGQGVFQPQHF	TGTGCCAGCAGCCTGGGACAGGGTGTCTTTCAGCCCCAGCATTTT
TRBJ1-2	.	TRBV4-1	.	CASSQATNRRGYTF	TGCGCCAGCAGCCAAGCTACGAACCGGCGGGGCTACACCTTC
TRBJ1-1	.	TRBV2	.	CASSDIQGNTEAFF	TGTGCCAGCAGTGACATACAGGGGAACACTGAAGCTTTCTTT
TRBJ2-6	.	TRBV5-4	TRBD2	CASSLVLAGGLSGANVLTF	TGTGCCAGCAGCTTGGTACTAGCGGGGGGGCTAAGTGGGGCCAACGTCCTGACTTTC
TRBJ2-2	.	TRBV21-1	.	CASIGQGEGIGELFF	TGTGCCAGCATCGGACAGGGAGAAGGTATCGGGGAGCTGTTTTTT
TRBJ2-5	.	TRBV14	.	CASSRLVQETQYF	TGTGCCAGCTCAAGACTAGTCCAAGAGACCCAGTACTTC
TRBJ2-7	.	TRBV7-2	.	CASSHARGEQYF	TGTGCCAGCAGCCACGCCAGGGGCGAGCAGTACTTC
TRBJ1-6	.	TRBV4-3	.	CASSQGAGPNSPLHF	TGCGCCAGCAGCCAGGGGGCAGGGCCGAATTCACCCCTCCACTTT
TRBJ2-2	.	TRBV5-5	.	CASSPGLWGNLGNTGELFF	TGTGCCAGCAGTCCAGGGCTCTGGGGCAATTTGGGTAACACCGGGGAGCTGTTTTTT
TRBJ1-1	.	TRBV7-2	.	CASSPSGGYTEAFF	TGTGCCAGCAGCCCTAGTGGGGGTTACACTGAAGCTTTCTTT
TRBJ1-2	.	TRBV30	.	CAWGPGRKYGYTF	TGTGCCTGGGGGCCGGGACGGAAATATGGCTACACCTTC
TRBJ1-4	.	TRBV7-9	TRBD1	CASRPNRGVNEKLFF	TGTGCCAGCAGACCTAACAGGGGAGTTAATGAAAAACTGTTTTTT
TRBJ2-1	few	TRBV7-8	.	CASSLFGNEQFF	TGTGCCAGCAGCTTATTTGGGAATGAGCAGTTCTTC
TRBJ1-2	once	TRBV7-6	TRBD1	CASSLGRDRDNYGYTF	TGTGCCAGCAGCTTAGGCCGGGACAGGGATAACTATGGCTACACCTTC
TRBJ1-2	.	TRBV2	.	CASSESNNNYGYTF	TGTGCCAGCAGTGAGTCCAATAATAACTATGGCTACACCTTC
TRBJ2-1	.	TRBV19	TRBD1	CASTGETYNEQFF	TGTGCCAGCACAGGGGAAACCTACAATGAGCAGTTCTTC
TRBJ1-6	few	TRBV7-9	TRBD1	CASSIEGQASPLHF	TGTGCCAGCAGCATTGAGGGACAGGCGTCACCCCTCCACTTT
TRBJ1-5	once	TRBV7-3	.	CASSLKSRAGVGQPQHF	TGTGCCAGCAGCCTAAAAAGCAGGGCAGGAGTAGGTCAGCCCCAGCATTTT
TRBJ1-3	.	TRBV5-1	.	CASSPQGVSGNTIYF	TGCGCCAGCAGCCCACAGGGAGTCTCTGGAAACACCATATATTTT
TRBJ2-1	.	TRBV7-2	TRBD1	CASSPRDRVNEQFF	TGTGCCAGCAGCCCCCGGGACAGGGTAAATGAGCAGTTCTTC
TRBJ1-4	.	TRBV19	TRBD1	CASLSGGATNEKLFF	TGTGCCAGCCTTTCAGGGGGCGCAACTAATGAAAAACTGTTTTTT
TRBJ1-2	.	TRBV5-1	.	CASSLDISNYGYTF	TGCGCCAGCAGCTTGGACATAAGTAACTATGGCTACACCTTC
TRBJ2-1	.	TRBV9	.	CASSVGKNNEQFF	TGTGCCAGCAGCGTAGGGAAAAACAATGAGCAGTTCTTC
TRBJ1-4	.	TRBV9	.	CASSPILGEKLFF	TGTGCCAGCAGCCCTATCCTCGGTGAAAAACTGTTTTTT
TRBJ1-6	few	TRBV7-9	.	CASSRDGSSYNSPLHF	TGTGCCAGCAGCCGAGACGGAAGCTCCTATAATTCACCCCTCCACTTT
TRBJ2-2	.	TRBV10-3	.	CAIRLQGAGELFF	TGTGCCATCAGATTACAGGGAGCCGGGGAGCTGTTTTTT
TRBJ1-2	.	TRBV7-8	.	CASSLRQVDYGYTF	TGTGCCAGCAGCTTAAGACAGGTCGACTATGGCTACACCTTC